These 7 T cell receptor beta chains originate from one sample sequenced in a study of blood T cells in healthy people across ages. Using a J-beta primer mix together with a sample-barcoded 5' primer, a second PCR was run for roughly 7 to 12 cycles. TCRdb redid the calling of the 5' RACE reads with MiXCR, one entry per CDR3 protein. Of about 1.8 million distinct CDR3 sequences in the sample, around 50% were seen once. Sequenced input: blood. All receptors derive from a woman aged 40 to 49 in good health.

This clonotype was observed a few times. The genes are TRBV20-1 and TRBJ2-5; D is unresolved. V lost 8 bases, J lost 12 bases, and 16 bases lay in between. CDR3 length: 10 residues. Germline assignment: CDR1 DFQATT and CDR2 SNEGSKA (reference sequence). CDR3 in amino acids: CSLFTLIEYF. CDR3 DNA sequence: TGCAGTCTATTCACACTCATCGAGTACTTC.

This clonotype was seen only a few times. As DNA, the CDR3 is TGTGCCGTTGACAGGGGTCATGAGCAGTTCTTC. The encoded protein is CAVDRGHEQFF. The V gene is TRBV10-3, the J gene TRBJ2-1, with TRBD1 matching over 8 bases. The CDR3 contains 11 residues. CDR1 is ENHRY, CDR2 SYGVKD, per germline. Trimming at V came to 11 bases and at J to 8 bases, leaving 5 bases not matched to a gene.

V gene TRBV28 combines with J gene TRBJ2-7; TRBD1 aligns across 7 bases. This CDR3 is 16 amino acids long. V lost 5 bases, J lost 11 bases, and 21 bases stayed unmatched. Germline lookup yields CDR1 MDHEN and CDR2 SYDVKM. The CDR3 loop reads CASSPNRGSGSGKEYF. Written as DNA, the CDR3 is TGTGCCAGCAGTCCGAACAGGGGCTCCGGATCAGGCAAGGAGTACTTC.

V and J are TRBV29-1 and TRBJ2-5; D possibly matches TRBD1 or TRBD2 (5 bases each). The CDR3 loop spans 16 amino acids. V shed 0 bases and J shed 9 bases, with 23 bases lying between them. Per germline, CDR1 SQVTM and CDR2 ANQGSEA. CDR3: CSVEDNIVDALGAQYF. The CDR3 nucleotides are TGCAGCGTTGAAGATAACATTGTAGACGCCCTGGGGGCCCAGTACTTC. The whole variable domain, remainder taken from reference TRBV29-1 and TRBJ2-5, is SAVISQKPSRDICQRGTSLTIQCQVDSQVTMMFWYRQQPGQSLTLIATANQGSEATYESGFVIDKFPISRPNLTFSTLTVSNMSPEDSSIYLCSVEDNIVDALGAQYFGPGTRLLVL.

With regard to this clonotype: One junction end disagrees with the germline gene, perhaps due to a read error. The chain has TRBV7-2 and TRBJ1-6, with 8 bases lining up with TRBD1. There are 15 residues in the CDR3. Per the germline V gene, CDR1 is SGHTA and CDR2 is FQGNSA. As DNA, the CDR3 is TGTGCCAGCAGCTTAGTCGCCAGGGGGCTATCACCCCCCCACTTT. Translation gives CASSLVARGLSPPHF.

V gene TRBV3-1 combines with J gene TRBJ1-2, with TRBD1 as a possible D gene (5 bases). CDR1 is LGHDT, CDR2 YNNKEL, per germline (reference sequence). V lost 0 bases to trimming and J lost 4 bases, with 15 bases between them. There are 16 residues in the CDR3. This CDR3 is CASSQDLAGLIYGYTF. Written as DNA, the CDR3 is TGTGCCAGCAGCCAAGATCTCGCAGGGCTGATCTATGGCTACACCTTC. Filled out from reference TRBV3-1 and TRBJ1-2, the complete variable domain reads DTAVSQTPKYLVTQMGNDKSIKCEQNLGHDTMYWYKQDSKKFLKIMFSYNNKELIINETVPNRFSPKSPDKAHLNLHINSLELGDSAVYFCASSQDLAGLIYGYTFGSGTRLTVV.

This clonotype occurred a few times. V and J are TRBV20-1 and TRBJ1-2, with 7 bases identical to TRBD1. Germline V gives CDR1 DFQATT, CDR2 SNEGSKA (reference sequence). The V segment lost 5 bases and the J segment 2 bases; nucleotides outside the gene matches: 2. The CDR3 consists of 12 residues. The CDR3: CSASQGNYGYTF. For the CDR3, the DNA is TGCAGTGCTTCACAGGGGAACTATGGCTACACCTTC.